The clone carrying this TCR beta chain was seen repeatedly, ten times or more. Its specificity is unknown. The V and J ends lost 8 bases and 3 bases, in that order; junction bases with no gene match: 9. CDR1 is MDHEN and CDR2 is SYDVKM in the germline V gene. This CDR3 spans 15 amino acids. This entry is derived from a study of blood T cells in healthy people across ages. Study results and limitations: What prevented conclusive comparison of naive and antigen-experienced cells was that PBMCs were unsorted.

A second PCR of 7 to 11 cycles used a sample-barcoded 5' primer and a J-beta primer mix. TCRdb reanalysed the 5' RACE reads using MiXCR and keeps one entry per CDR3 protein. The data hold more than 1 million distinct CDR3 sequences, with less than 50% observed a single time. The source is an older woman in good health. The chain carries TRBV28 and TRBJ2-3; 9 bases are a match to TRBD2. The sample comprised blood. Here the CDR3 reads CASGAGLAGTDTQYF. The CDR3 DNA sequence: TGTGCCAGCGGGGCTGGGCTAGCGGGAACAGATACGCAGTATTTT.